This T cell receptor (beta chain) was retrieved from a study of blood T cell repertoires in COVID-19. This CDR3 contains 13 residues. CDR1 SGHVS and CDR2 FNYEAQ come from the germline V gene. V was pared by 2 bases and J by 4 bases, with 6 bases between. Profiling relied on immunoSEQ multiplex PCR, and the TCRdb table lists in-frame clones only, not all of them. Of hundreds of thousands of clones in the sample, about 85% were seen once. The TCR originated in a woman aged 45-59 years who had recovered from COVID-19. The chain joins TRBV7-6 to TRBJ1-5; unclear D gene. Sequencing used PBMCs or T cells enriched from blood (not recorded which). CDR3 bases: TGTGCCAGCAGCTTAACAGCTAATCAGCCCCAGCATTTT. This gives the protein CASSLTANQPQHF. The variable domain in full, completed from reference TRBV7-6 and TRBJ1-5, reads GAGVSQSPRYKVTKRGQDVALRCDPISGHVSLYWYRQALGQGPEFLTYFNYEAQQDKSGLPNDRFSAERPEGSISTLTIQRTEQRDSAMYRCASSLTANQPQHFGDGTRLSIL.